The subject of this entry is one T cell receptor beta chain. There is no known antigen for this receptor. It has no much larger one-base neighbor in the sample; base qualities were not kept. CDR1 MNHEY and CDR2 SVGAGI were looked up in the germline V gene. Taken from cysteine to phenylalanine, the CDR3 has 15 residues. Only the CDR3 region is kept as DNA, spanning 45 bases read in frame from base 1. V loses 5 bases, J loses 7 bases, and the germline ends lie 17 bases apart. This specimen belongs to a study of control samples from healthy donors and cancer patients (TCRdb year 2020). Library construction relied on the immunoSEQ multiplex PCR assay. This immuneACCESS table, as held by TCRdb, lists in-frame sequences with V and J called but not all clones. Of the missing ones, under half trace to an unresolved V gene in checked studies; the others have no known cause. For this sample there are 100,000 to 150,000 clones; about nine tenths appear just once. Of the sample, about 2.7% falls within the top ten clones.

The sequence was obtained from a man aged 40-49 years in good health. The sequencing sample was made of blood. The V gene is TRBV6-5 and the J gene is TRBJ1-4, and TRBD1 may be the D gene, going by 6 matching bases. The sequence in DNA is TGTGCCAGCAGTCTTGAGGGGGGGGCGGGTGAAAAACTGTTTTTT. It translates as CASSLEGGAGEKLFF.